This is a list of T cell receptor beta chains from one sample in a study of beta chain features in type 1 diabetes. Profiling relied on immunoSEQ multiplex PCR, and the TCRdb table lists in-frame clones only, not all of them. The sample includes about 660,000 clones, about 14% of them seen just once. What was sequenced was naive CD4+ T cells from blood. Every receptor here comes from a man between 18 and 29 years old with type 1 diabetes. Both conserved end residues are part of each CDR3.

v_gene: TRBV4-3
CDR3aa: CASSQDNLAGDSQYF

v_gene: TRBV7-9
CDR3aa: CASSLAGNTEAFF

v_gene: TRBV5-6
CDR3aa: CASSLARRLNTGELFF

v_gene: TRBV4-1
CDR3aa: CASSQEQGASSYNEQFF

v_gene: TRBV7-9
CDR3aa: CASSIFTGHGYTF

v_gene: TRBV5-1
CDR3aa: CASSLGTFVSYNEQFF

v_gene: TRBV4-2
CDR3aa: CASSPTLLGSSYNEQFF

v_gene: TRBV7-2
CDR3aa: CASSFSPTGNDEQYF

v_gene: TRBV29-1
CDR3aa: CSVRPSSYNEQFF

v_gene: TRBV18
CDR3aa: CASSPRQGSGETQYF

v_gene: TRBV29-1
CDR3aa: CSAQRVQPREPAFF

v_gene: TRBV21-1
CDR3aa: CASSHPGQSTDTQYF

v_gene: TRBV28
CDR3aa: CASSFPPDLYGYTF

v_gene: TRBV2
CDR3aa: CASRGTGGEKLFF

v_gene: TRBV19
CDR3aa: CASTPTRTTNTEAFF

v_gene: TRBV29-1
CDR3aa: CSVVMGGDTQYF

v_gene: TRBV19
CDR3aa: CASSKNDYEQYF

v_gene: TRBV4-2
CDR3aa: CASSSPTGQGFGSQFF

v_gene: TRBV5-4
CDR3aa: CASSLGYEQYF

v_gene: TRBV4-1
CDR3aa: CASSQLGLHTDTQYF

v_gene: TRBV28
CDR3aa: CASSLFPPYEQYF

v_gene: TRBV2
CDR3aa: CASLRDASTDTQYF

v_gene: TRBV6-1
CDR3aa: CASSAGTGRNEQFF

v_gene: TRBV19
CDR3aa: CASSHDSGEQFF

v_gene: TRBV4-2
CDR3aa: CASSPQLRSSYNEQFF

v_gene: TRBV30
CDR3aa: CAWSPFDSPGGYTF

v_gene: TRBV7-9
CDR3aa: CASTYSDTEAFF

v_gene: TRBV7-2
CDR3aa: CASSLATGGGYGYTF